The 19 T cell receptor beta chains reported below all come from one sample, sequenced in a study of blood T cell repertoires in COVID-19. Clones were sequenced by immunoSEQ multiplex PCR, and TCRdb holds only the in-frame ones, with some missing. This repertoire shows tens of thousands of clones, around 91% found once; its top ten account for 8.5%. Sequencing used peripheral blood. The receptors derive from a human donor in a cohort sampled during active COVID-19.

This clone was observed once. The chain is built from TRBV9 and TRBJ1-2, with D maybe TRBD1 (6 bases). V lost 6 bases to trimming and J lost 6 bases, with 15 bases between them. The CDR3 sequence is 13 residues long. Germline V gene sequence: CDR1 SGDLS, CDR2 YYNGEE. CDR3 residues: CASTKRAGDGYTF. The CDR3, as DNA: TGTGCCAGCACCAAAAGGGCAGGGGATGGCTACACCTTC. The whole variable domain, filled in from reference TRBV9 and TRBJ1-2, reads DSGVTQTPKHLITATGQRVTLRCSPRSGDLSVYWYQQSLDQGLQFLIQYYNGEERAKGNILERFSAQQFPDLHSELNLSSLELGDSALYFCASTKRAGDGYTFGSGTRLTVV.

This clone appeared once. The chain couples TRBV13 to TRBJ2-7, with TRBD1 matching over 9 bases. The length of the CDR3 is 15 residues. Germline V gene sequence: CDR1 PRHDT, CDR2 FYEKMQ (reference sequence). V gave up 5 bases and J gave up 3 bases; unmatched junction bases: 8. DNA for the CDR3: TGTGCCAGCAGCCCACGGGACAGGGAAGGCTACGAGCAGTACTTC. Translated: CASSPRDREGYEQYF.

A single count supports this clone. The V call is TRBV28, the J call TRBJ1-2; 10 nucleotides agree with TRBD1. V lost 3 bases to trimming and J lost 8 bases; unmatched junction nucleotides: 3. This CDR3 region has 13 residues. Looked up from germline, CDR1 is MDHEN and CDR2 is SYDVKM. The CDR3 DNA reads TGTGCCAGCAGTTTTGGACAGGGGGGCGGCTACACCTTC. This translates into CASSFGQGGGYTF.

The gene calls are TRBV9 and TRBJ1-1; D gene unclear. With 4 bases removed from V and 1 base from J, the gap between germline ends came to 11 bases. Looked up from germline, CDR1 is SGDLS and CDR2 is YYNGEE. The CDR3 has 14 residues. CDR3 DNA sequence: TGTGCCAGCAGCCCCAGAACAGCGAACACTGAAGCTTTCTTT. It yields the protein CASSPRTANTEAFF.

This chain connects TRBV7-2 to TRBJ1-5; 8 bases match TRBD1. Germline V lookup: CDR1 SGHTA, CDR2 FQGNSA. The CDR3 length is 15 residues. Losses at the gene ends were 4 bases for V and 7 bases for J; bases not matched to a gene: 9. This CDR3 is CASSSGQGNGQPQHF. In DNA form, the CDR3 reads TGTGCCAGCAGCTCCGGACAGGGCAATGGCCAGCCCCAGCATTTT.

The chain links TRBV4-2 to TRBJ1-1, with TRBD1 as a possible D gene (5 bases). The CDR3 covers 14 residues. Trimming cost V 3 bases and J 6 bases, with 14 bases left between them. Looked up from germline, CDR1 is LGHNA and CDR2 is YNFKEQ. The CDR3, as DNA: TGTGCCAGCAGCCAGGGACTAATTGGCGCTGAAGCTTTCTTT. Translating it yields CASSQGLIGAEAFF.

The chain is built from TRBV7-3 and TRBJ2-7; a possible D gene is TRBD1 (6 bases). The V and J ends lost 3 bases and 3 bases respectively, with 9 bases between them. Germline loops: CDR1 SGHTA, CDR2 FQGTGA. The CDR3 has 13 residues. CDR3 protein: CASSLDRNYEQYF. The CDR3 nucleotides are TGTGCCAGCAGCTTGGACAGAAACTACGAGCAGTACTTC.

V gene TRBV27 combines with J gene TRBJ2-7; D remains ambiguous. This CDR3 region has 15 residues. Germline CDR1 and CDR2: MNHEY and SMNVEV (reference sequence). V lost 1 base, J lost 0 bases, and 10 bases lay in between. The CDR3 nucleotides are TGTGCCAGCAGTTTATTAGGAGCGTACTCCTACGAGCAGTACTTC. Translation gives CASSLLGAYSYEQYF.

This clone came up once. Here the CDR3 DNA reads TGCAGCGTTGAAGACGATGGCTACACCTTC. It specifies CSVEDDGYTF. The chain couples TRBV29-1 to TRBJ1-2; D gene unclear. Per germline, CDR1 SQVTM and CDR2 ANQGSEA. The germline V and J ends were trimmed by 0 bases and 6 bases, with 2 bases remaining between them. This CDR3 has 10 residues.

The V call is TRBV11-2, the J call TRBJ2-7; the D is unclear. Looked up from germline, CDR1 is SGHAT and CDR2 is FQNNGV. The CDR3 has 16 residues. V was pared by 0 bases and J by 3 bases, with 15 bases between. CDR3 bases: TGTGCCAGCAGCTTAGATCACACAGCTTTTTACTACGAGCAGTACTTC. It yields the protein CASSLDHTAFYYEQYF.

This sequence joins TRBV18 and TRBJ1-6; TRBD1 matches at 10 bases. Trimming cost V 8 bases and J 10 bases; bases outside gene matches: 8. Per germline, CDR1 KGHSH and CDR2 LQKENI. This CDR3 comprises 14 residues. The CDR3 coding sequence is TGTGCCAGCACCGTAGACAGGGGGCACTCACCCCTCCACTTT. It codes for CASTVDRGHSPLHF.

The chain recombines TRBV7-9 with TRBJ1-1; 8 bases line up with TRBD1. Germline lookup yields CDR1 SEHNR and CDR2 FQNEAQ (reference sequence). The CDR3 sequence is 15 residues long. The V gene end was trimmed by 1 base and the J gene end by 5 bases; junction bases not matched to a gene: 6. The CDR3 region has the DNA TGTGCCAGCAGCTTAGGTGCAGGGGGCAGGACTGAAGCTTTCTTT. Translation: CASSLGAGGRTEAFF. Together with reference TRBV7-9 and TRBJ1-1, the CDR3 gives the full variable domain: DTGVSQNPRHKITKRGQNVTFRCDPISEHNRLYWYRQTLGQGPEFLTYFQNEAQLEKSRLLSDRFSAERPKGSFSTLEIQRTEQGDSAMYLCASSLGAGGRTEAFFGQGTRLTVV.

The chain couples TRBV10-3 to TRBJ2-7; D is possibly TRBD1 (6 bases). The CDR3 covers 16 residues. V was shortened by 3 bases and J by 4 bases, with 19 bases between the two germline ends. Germline-derived CDR1 and CDR2 are ENHRY and SYGVKD. CDR3 DNA sequence: TGTGCCATCAGTGACCTGTTGGACAGATCATATTACGAGCAGTACTTC. This translates into CAISDLLDRSYYEQYF.

This clone has only one observation. The rearrangement joins TRBV3-1 (or the pseudogene TRBV3-2) to TRBJ1-5; 10 bases are a match to TRBD1. CDR1 is LGHDT and CDR2 is YNNKEL in the germline V gene (reference sequence). Trimming removed 2 bases from V and 7 bases from J; junction bases left unmatched: 5. This CDR3 region has 15 residues. The CDR3 here is CASSQRQGAQQPQHF. CDR3 bases: TGTGCCAGCAGCCAAAGACAGGGGGCACAACAGCCCCAGCATTTT.

This clone was observed once. The gene calls are TRBV4-3 and TRBJ1-5; 7 bases map to TRBD1. CDR1 is LGHNA and CDR2 is YSLEER in the germline V gene. V gave up 1 base and J gave up 6 bases; unmatched junction bases: 15. There are 18 residues in the CDR3. The CDR3, as DNA: TGCGCCAGCAGCCAAGCCAGGGGGAACCCGTTAGGTAGTCAGCCCCAGCATTTT. Protein: CASSQARGNPLGSQPQHF.

This clone was seen only a few times. The chain recombines TRBV24-1 with TRBJ1-5; 8 bases are a match to TRBD1. This CDR3 spans 16 amino acids. Germline CDR1 and CDR2: KGHDR and SFDVKD. J lost 3 bases, V lost 5 bases, and 8 bases had no gene match. The CDR3 sequence is CATSGTGSPNNQPQHF. CDR3 DNA sequence: TGTGCCACCAGTGGGACAGGGTCGCCCAACAATCAGCCCCAGCATTTT.

The chain uses TRBV19 and TRBJ2-7, with D perhaps TRBD1 (9 bases). This CDR3 is 15 amino acids long. V was pared by 3 bases and J by 1 base, with 13 bases between. Per the germline V gene, CDR1 is LNHDA and CDR2 is SQIVND (reference sequence). The CDR3 nucleotides read TGTGCCAGTAGTATTAGCGGGACAGGGTCCTACGAGCAGTACTTC. Translated, it gives CASSISGTGSYEQYF.

This clone was counted once. The chain links TRBV28 to TRBJ1-3, with D tentatively TRBD1 (6 bases). V shed 7 bases and J shed 2 bases, with 9 bases lying between them. The length of the CDR3 is 13 residues. The germline V gene encodes CDR1 MDHEN and CDR2 SYDVKM. The CDR3 nucleotides are TGTGCCAGCAAAACAGGGACTGGAAACACCATATATTTT. Translation gives CASKTGTGNTIYF.

This clone was found a few times. V is TRBV14 and J is TRBJ1-4; a weak D match, TRBD1 (6 bases). The CDR3 is made up of 16 amino acids. V was cut by 3 bases and J by 4 bases, with 15 bases left in between. Germline lookup yields CDR1 SGHDN and CDR2 FVKESK. In DNA, the CDR3 is TGTGCCAGCAGCCATGCAGGACAGACCTATAATGAAAAACTGTTTTTT. It codes for CASSHAGQTYNEKLFF. The complete variable domain, with remaining parts taken from reference TRBV14 and TRBJ1-4, reads EAGVTQFPSHSVIEKGQTVTLRCDPISGHDNLYWYRRVMGKEIKFLLHFVKESKQDESGMPNNRFLAERTGGTYSTLKVQPAELEDSGVYFCASSHAGQTYNEKLFFGSGTQLSVL.